Described below is a single T cell receptor beta chain sequence and its context. Alpha- and beta-chain coverage of first-strand cDNA came from TRAV- and TRBV-specific primers. TCR amplification involved roughly 21 PCR cycles with a constant-region primer and V-primer adapter. The authors amplified isolated mRNA by in vitro transcription. TCRdb redid the calling of the reads with MiXCR, one entry per CDR3 protein. Of about 9,800 distinct CDR3 sequences detected, 75% appear once; the ten largest clones hold roughly 1.4%. The sample belongs to a study of low-dose radiotherapy and immunotherapy resistance in tumors. Study in general: Every two weeks patients got nivolumab 240 mg flat dose, plus ipilimumab 1 mg/kg every six weeks, intravenously.

The therapy administered to donors comprised nivolumab, ipilimumab, aspirin, low-dose cyclophosphamide and low-dose radiotherapy. Solid tumors that lacked tumor-infiltrating lymphocytes and were advanced were present in eligible patients. CDR3 length: 13 amino acids. Germline assignment: CDR1 MDHEN and CDR2 SYDVKM. V gave up 2 bases and J gave up 3 bases, with 7 bases separating them. V gene TRBV28 combines with J gene TRBJ1-2; D might be TRBD1 (6 bases). The TCR sequence derives from a human donor with advanced metastatic prostate, ovarian, gallbladder or colorectal cancer (not recorded which). This table probably holds off-target reads from a library built for another chain. The DNA for the CDR3 is TGTGCCAGCAGTTTAAGACAGGACTATGGCTACACCTTC. It is translated as CASSLRQDYGYTF.